This record concerns one T cell receptor beta chain sequence. Only one count was recorded for this clone. No antigen is known for it. There are no base qualities to consult, and no much larger clone falls within one base. Donors were healthy HIV-negative adults with no recently reported acute infections or vaccinations. Every donor was a Caucasian adult living in Nashville, Tennessee, USA. CD4+ T cells were enriched by magnetic negative selection; naive cells were then positively selected on CD45RA, and the negative fraction formed the memory subset. Blood was collected by leukapheresis, and PBMCs were isolated by Ficoll-Histopaque density gradient centrifugation and then cryopreserved in liquid nitrogen vapor phase. Analytical flow cytometry was used to check the purity and quantity of every magnetically sorted T cell population. Genomic DNA was isolated from each sorted fraction and quantified by UV absorbance on a Nanodrop 2000c.

This entry comes from a study of shared clonotypes between healthy human individuals (dated by TCRdb to about 2020). Broadly, across the study: The cohort included three men and a couple of women between 18 and 49 years of age. For each donor, three plates each were used for CD4 naive and CD4 memory, two plates were used for CD8 naive, and one plate was used for CD8 memory. Per donor, leukapheresis produced somewhere between about 0.94 and 9 billion PBMCs. Different laboratories and diverse techniques were used to prepare libraries and sequence TCR repertoires, to increase sequencing depth and limit assay-specific biases. Blood TCR repertoires of 5 or 6 healthy adults were deeply sequenced to estimate repertoire size and the extent of clonotype sharing between individuals. The paper's findings and limits, for the study overall: Compared with non-shared clonotypes, clonotypes shared by all four sorted-subset donors had higher generation probabilities. Larger estimated clonotype richness was generally found for naive subsets than for memory subsets. The genetic and exposure-history diversity represented was limited by the small number of donors. Even with the large sequencing depth, rarefaction of the sorted-subset datasets indicated that sequencing was incomplete. Pairwise subsampling led to the expectation that sequencing depth would affect the degree of clonotype sharing among donors. Around 5.4% of naive CD4, around 3.6% of naive CD8, about 2.4% of memory CD4, and about 0.4% of memory CD8 clonotypes were shared across a few donors. Only blood was sampled, and tissue TCR repertoires likely differ from those in blood.

TCR CDR3 regions were amplified from genomic DNA by multiplex PCR using the deep immunoSEQ assay. For each cell subset, the extracted genomic DNA was distributed evenly across all wells of several immunoSEQ 96-well plates, and each plate served as one replicate. For sorted subsets, approximately 200 ng of genomic DNA, equivalent to some 30,000 T cell genomes, went into each replicate PCR. Purified libraries were quantified with a Qubit 3.0 fluorometer, sized on a Bioanalyzer 2100, and re-quantified with the KAPA Library Quantification kit. Every immunoSEQ 96-well plate was sequenced on a dedicated single-read 150-cycle Illumina NextSeq 550 flow cell. The authors' analysis ran thus. Because only junctional sequences without quality scores were contained in the immunoSEQ output, filtering matching that applied to full-length reads could not be performed. To assign V/J genes and CDR3, sequences were annotated using PyIR, a Python wrapper for IgBLAST v1.9, with IMGT germline references. Reads with weak V/J assignments (E-value above 1e-6), missing CDR3, stop codons, out-of-frame junctions, or ambiguous translated residues were removed. V3J clonotypes were defined as sequences sharing an identical inferred V gene, J gene, and CDR3 amino acid sequence. To compute the percentage overlap between repertoires, the number of shared unique clonotypes was divided by the size of the smaller repertoire. RTK rarefaction, the Chao1 estimator, and Recon v2.1 estimates of unobserved clonotypes were used to assess repertoire richness. For all TCRbeta clonotypes obtained by the gDNA method from four donors, generation probabilities were computed with OLGA. The clones in this table, taken by TCRdb from immuneACCESS, are in-frame only. Not every clone is retained; where verified, under half of the shortfall comes from an unresolved V gene, and the cause of the rest is unknown. For V, J and clone size, that table is used; D and trimming come from the DNA. This sample is represented by approximately 940,000 clones; 76% of them were singletons. In total, the top ten clones hold approximately 1.5% of the sample.

Sequencing was performed on memory CD4+ T cells sorted from blood. The sample's cell subset or site label, in plain terms: CD45RA-negative fraction. The TCR was taken from a man between 18 and 29 years old in good health.

The CDR3 protein sequence reads: CASSGFPPREQYF. DNA sequence: TGTGCCAGCTCAGGATTCCCACCTCGCGAGCAGTACTTC. This receptor chain uses TRBV7-8 and TRBJ2-7, with no reliable assignment of the D segment. For CDR1 and CDR2, the germline V gene lists SGHVS and FQNEAQ. The CDR3 numbers 13 residues from cysteine through phenylalanine. CDR3 DNA is the only sequence kept; it has 39 bases, read in frame from the first base. V gives up 8 bases and J gives up 6 bases, and the segment between their germline ends measures 17 bases.